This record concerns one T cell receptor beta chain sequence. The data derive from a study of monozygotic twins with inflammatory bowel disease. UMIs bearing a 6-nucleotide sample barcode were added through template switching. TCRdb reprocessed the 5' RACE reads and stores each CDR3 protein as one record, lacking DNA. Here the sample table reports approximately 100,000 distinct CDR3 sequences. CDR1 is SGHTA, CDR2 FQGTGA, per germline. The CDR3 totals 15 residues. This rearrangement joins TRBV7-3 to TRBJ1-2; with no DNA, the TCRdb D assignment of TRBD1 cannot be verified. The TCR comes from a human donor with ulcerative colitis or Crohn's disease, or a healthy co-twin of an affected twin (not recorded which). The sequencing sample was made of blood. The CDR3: CASSPSSGTGVGYTF.